This is a list of T cell receptor beta chains from one sample in a study of T cells after yellow fever vaccination. TCRdb ran MiXCR on the 5' RACE reads and lists one entry per CDR3 protein. The sample lists some 390,000 distinct CDR3 sequences, roughly a sixth occurring once. The starting material was PBMCs, obtained before the yellow fever booster vaccination. The receptors come from a man aged 18 to 29 who received the YFV17D yellow fever vaccine. CDR3s include the opening cysteine and the closing phenylalanine or tryptophan. A D gene is named only where the DNA matches it firmly. Expanded clones get a size class; other rows say once, few or many, or leave the size out.

abundance,j_gene,d_gene,v_gene,CDR3aa,CDR3nt
few,TRBJ2-5,TRBD2,TRBV7-2,CASSLSGTSGGTLRQTQYF,TGTGCCAGCAGCTTATCAGGGACTAGCGGGGGGACCCTCCGACAGACCCAGTACTTC
few,TRBJ2-3,-,TRBV3-1,CASSQEVGVTDTQYF,TGTGCCAGCAGCCAAGAGGTTGGGGTCACAGATACGCAGTATTTT
few,TRBJ1-1,TRBD1,TRBV5-1,CASSLQGTGEAFF,TGCGCCAGCAGCCTCCAGGGGACAGGGGAAGCTTTCTTT
many,TRBJ1-1,-,TRBV12-3/TRBV12-4,CASSRGTEAFF,TGTGCCAGCTCACGGGGGACTGAAGCTTTCTTT
few,TRBJ2-2,-,TRBV10-2,CASSAAGELFF,TGCGCCAGCAGCGCCGCAGGGGAGCTGTTTTTT
-,TRBJ2-3,TRBD2,TRBV20-1,CSVWLAATDTQYF,TGCAGTGTATGGCTAGCGGCCACAGATACGCAGTATTTT
few,TRBJ1-1,TRBD1,TRBV5-1,CASSVPGQGSTEAFF,TGCGCCAGCAGCGTCCCGGGACAGGGCAGCACTGAAGCTTTCTTT
-,TRBJ1-1,TRBD1,TRBV4-1,CASSHADRGPEAFF,TGCGCCAGCAGCCACGCTGACAGGGGGCCTGAAGCTTTCTTT
few,TRBJ2-1,-,TRBV7-6,CASSAYSSSYNEQFF,TGTGCCAGCAGCGCATACAGCTCTTCCTACAATGAGCAGTTCTTC
-,TRBJ2-1,TRBD1,TRBV12-3/TRBV12-4,CASRRGTGGYNEQFF,TGTGCCAGCAGAAGAGGGACAGGGGGGTACAATGAGCAGTTCTTC
many,TRBJ2-1,TRBD2,TRBV27,CASSLSFQRGSEQFF,TGTGCCAGCAGTTTATCGTTCCAGCGGGGGAGTGAGCAGTTCTTC
few,TRBJ2-2,-,TRBV25-1,CASSAGKGELFF,TGTGCCAGCAGCGCAGGGAAAGGGGAGCTGTTTTTT
few,TRBJ2-2,-,TRBV20-1,CSARGGGQGNTGELFF,TGCAGTGCTAGGGGAGGTGGACAAGGAAACACCGGGGAGCTGTTTTTT
-,TRBJ2-4,-,TRBV9,CASSADWGWSIQYF,TGTGCCAGCAGCGCGGACTGGGGATGGAGCATTCAGTACTTC
few,TRBJ1-2,-,TRBV7-2,CASSTRALPSGYTF,TGTGCCAGCAGCACTCGGGCCTTACCTAGTGGCTACACCTTC
few,TRBJ2-6,-,TRBV7-2,CASSRELTGANVLTF,TGTGCCAGCAGCAGAGAGCTGACCGGGGCCAACGTCCTGACTTTC
-,TRBJ1-6,TRBD1,TRBV4-1,CASSQDLGTGHNSPLHF,TGCGCCAGCAGCCAAGATCTCGGGACAGGGCATAATTCACCCCTCCACTTT
many,TRBJ2-3,TRBD1,TRBV18,CASSRDRDRGTDTQYF,TGTGCCAGCTCACGGGACCGGGACAGGGGCACAGATACGCAGTATTTT
-,TRBJ2-3,TRBD2,TRBV4-3,CASSSWASGADTQYF,TGCGCCAGCAGCTCTTGGGCTAGCGGGGCAGATACGCAGTATTTT
-,TRBJ2-5,TRBD2,TRBV7-2,CASSLRTSGFQETQYF,TGTGCCAGCAGCTTAAGGACTAGCGGCTTCCAAGAGACCCAGTACTTC
-,TRBJ1-1,-,TRBV21-1,CASSPWRGSEAFF,TGTGCCAGCAGCCCATGGAGGGGTTCCGAAGCTTTCTTT
-,TRBJ2-1,TRBD1,TRBV25-1,CASSDTRDSNEQFF,TGTGCCAGCAGTGATACCCGGGACAGCAATGAGCAGTTCTTC
-,TRBJ1-6,-,TRBV5-1,CASSRVGGVGNSPLHF,TGCGCCAGCAGCCGGGTCGGGGGAGTTGGGAATTCACCCCTCCACTTT
-,TRBJ2-4,-,TRBV4-1,CASSQGGAVGGGNIQYF,TGCGCCAGCAGCCAAGGGGGCGCGGTGGGGGGAGGAAACATTCAGTACTTC
-,TRBJ2-1,-,TRBV27,CASSLSGGFNEQFF,TGTGCCAGCAGTTTATCGGGGGGCTTCAATGAGCAGTTCTTC
-,TRBJ2-3,TRBD2,TRBV4-1,CASSQWGTSGLGTDTQYF,TGCGCCAGCAGCCAATGGGGGACTAGCGGTTTGGGAACAGATACGCAGTATTTT
-,TRBJ1-3,-,TRBV6-6,CASSRIRGLFGNTIYF,TGTGCCAGCAGTCGCATCAGGGGCCTCTTTGGAAACACCATATATTTT
many,TRBJ2-1,TRBD2,TRBV5-5,CASSIGLATNEQFF,TGTGCCAGCAGCATAGGACTAGCGACCAATGAGCAGTTCTTC
many,TRBJ1-2,TRBD1,TRBV20-1,CSAAEQGANYGYTF,TGCAGTGCCGCGGAGCAGGGGGCGAACTATGGCTACACCTTC
few,TRBJ1-2,TRBD1,TRBV6-5,CASRPGGLANYGYTF,TGTGCCAGCAGGCCAGGGGGATTAGCTAACTATGGCTACACCTTC
few,TRBJ2-3,TRBD2,TRBV18,CASSPTFRGADTQYF,TGTGCCAGCTCACCAACCTTTCGGGGGGCAGATACGCAGTATTTT
-,TRBJ2-5,TRBD1,TRBV5-4,CASSLARDRGRETQYF,TGTGCCAGCAGCTTGGCTAGGGACAGGGGGCGGGAGACCCAGTACTTC
-,TRBJ2-7,-,TRBV20-1,CSASRGVPEQYF,TGCAGTGCTAGCAGGGGGGTCCCCGAGCAGTACTTC
few,TRBJ1-3,-,TRBV20-1,CSARGRLARSSGNTIYF,TGCAGTGCTAGAGGGAGACTAGCTCGGAGCTCTGGAAACACCATATATTTT
-,TRBJ1-1,-,TRBV6-2/TRBV6-3,CASSYRGASSEAFF,TGTGCCAGCAGTTATAGGGGCGCGTCATCTGAAGCTTTCTTT
-,TRBJ1-6,-,TRBV12-3/TRBV12-4,CASTPGGYNSPLHF,TGTGCCAGCACTCCCGGCGGTTATAATTCACCCCTCCACTTT
few,TRBJ2-1,TRBD2,TRBV7-3,CASSSSGGVNEQFF,TGTGCCAGCAGCTCTAGCGGGGGGGTAAATGAGCAGTTCTTC
-,TRBJ2-3,TRBD1,TRBV6-5,CASSYGTGWADTQYF,TGTGCCAGCAGTTATGGGACAGGGTGGGCAGATACGCAGTATTTT
-,TRBJ1-1,TRBD1,TRBV5-1,CASSLWGTANTEAFF,TGCGCCAGCAGCTTGTGGGGGACAGCGAACACTGAAGCTTTCTTT
-,TRBJ1-1,TRBD1,TRBV29-1,CSATDRTGAEAFF,TGCAGCGCTACCGACCGGACAGGGGCTGAAGCTTTCTTT
few,TRBJ2-3,-,TRBV7-9,CASSYPGVRGTDTQYF,TGTGCCAGCAGCTACCCGGGGGTAAGGGGCACAGATACGCAGTATTTT
many,TRBJ2-1,-,TRBV5-5,CASSFGPDRLYNEQFF,TGTGCCAGCAGCTTCGGACCAGACAGGTTATACAATGAGCAGTTCTTC
few,TRBJ1-2,-,TRBV20-1,CSARRQNYGYTF,TGCAGTGCTAGGAGACAGAACTATGGCTACACCTTC